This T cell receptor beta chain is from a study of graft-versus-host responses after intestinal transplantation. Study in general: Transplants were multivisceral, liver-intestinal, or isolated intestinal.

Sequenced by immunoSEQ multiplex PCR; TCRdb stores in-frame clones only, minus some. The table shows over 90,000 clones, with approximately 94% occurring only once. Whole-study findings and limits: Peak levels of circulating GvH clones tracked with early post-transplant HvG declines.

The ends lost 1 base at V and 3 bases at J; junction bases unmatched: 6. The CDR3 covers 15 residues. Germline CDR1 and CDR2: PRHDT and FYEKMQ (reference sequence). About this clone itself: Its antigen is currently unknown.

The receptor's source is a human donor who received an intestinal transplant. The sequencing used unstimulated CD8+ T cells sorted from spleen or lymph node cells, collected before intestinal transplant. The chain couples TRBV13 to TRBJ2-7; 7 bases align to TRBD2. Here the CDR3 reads CASSLAGGGDYEQYF. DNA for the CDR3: TGTGCCAGCAGCTTAGCAGGCGGGGGAGACTACGAGCAGTACTTC.